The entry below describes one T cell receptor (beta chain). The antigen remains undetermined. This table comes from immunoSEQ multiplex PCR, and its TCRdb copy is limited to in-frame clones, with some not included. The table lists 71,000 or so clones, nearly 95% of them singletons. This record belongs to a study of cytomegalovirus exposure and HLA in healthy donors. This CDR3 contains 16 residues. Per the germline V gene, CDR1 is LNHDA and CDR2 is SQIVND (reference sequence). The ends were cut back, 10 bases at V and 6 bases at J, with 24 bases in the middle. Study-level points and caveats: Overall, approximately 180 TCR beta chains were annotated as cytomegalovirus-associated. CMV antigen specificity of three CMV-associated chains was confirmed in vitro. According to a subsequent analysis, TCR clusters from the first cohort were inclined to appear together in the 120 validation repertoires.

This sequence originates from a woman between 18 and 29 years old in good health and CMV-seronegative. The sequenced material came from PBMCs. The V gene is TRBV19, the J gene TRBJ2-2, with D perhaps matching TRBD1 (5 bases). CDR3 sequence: CATLEGGHNVPGELFF. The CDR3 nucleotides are TGTGCCACCTTGGAAGGCGGACACAACGTTCCCGGGGAGCTGTTTTTT. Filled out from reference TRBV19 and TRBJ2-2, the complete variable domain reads DGGITQSPKYLFRKEGQNVTLSCEQNLNHDAMYWYRQDPGQGLRLIYYSQIVNDFQKGDIAEGYSVSREKKESFPLTVTSAQKNPTAFYLCATLEGGHNVPGELFFGEGSRLTVL.